The entry that follows covers one TCR beta chain sequence. These data are taken from a study of OX40 agonist ivuxolimab in advanced cancers. In the study overall: Ivuxolimab, an antibody acting as an agonist of OX40 (CD134), was used to treat patients. From 23 to 79 years was the age range, with a mean of around 54 years, and around 83% were male. Head and neck, renal cell, melanoma or hepatocellular carcinoma were the cancers that dose-escalation patients had.

Assay used: immunoSEQ multiplex PCR; TCRdb lists only in-frame clones, some missing. The repertoire consists of 70,000 or so clones, with approximately 87% occurring once and the leading ten covering approximately 6.1%. The CDR3 contains 13 residues. The V segment lost 2 bases and the J segment 6 bases; nucleotides outside the gene matches: 3. Germline V gene data show CDR1 as SEHNR and CDR2 as FQNEAQ (reference sequence). Exclusion of a patient followed from autoimmune disease history or systemic immunosuppression. The chain joins TRBV7-9 to TRBJ1-1, with TRBD1 matching over 7 bases. Sequenced here: CD4+ or CD8+ T cells sorted from blood, sampled in a trial of the OX40 agonist ivuxolimab. The receptor's source is an adult with an advanced solid tumor such as melanoma, head and neck, liver or kidney cancer. The CDR3 loop reads CASSLQGEAEAFF. CDR3 bases: TGTGCCAGCAGCTTACAGGGGGAAGCTGAAGCTTTCTTT.